Listed here is a single T cell receptor beta chain. Assay used: immunoSEQ multiplex PCR; TCRdb lists only in-frame clones, some missing. The table has over 65,000 clones, approximately 93% seen once. This sample stems from a study of T cell changes during pregnancy in multiple sclerosis. Germline CDR1 reads KGHSH; CDR2 reads LQKENI. The CDR3 runs 13 residues. V lost 5 bases and J lost 2, with 10 bases in between. This TCR was recovered from a female donor with multiple sclerosis, enrolled in a pregnancy study. The sample was peripheral blood, taken in the first trimester of pregnancy. V is TRBV18 and J is TRBJ2-7, with D possibly TRBD1 on 5 matching bases. The CDR3 DNA follows: TGTGCCAGCTCAACAGGCTTGCCCTACGAGCAGTACTTC. Protein: CASSTGLPYEQYF.